This TCR beta chain was retrieved from a study of shared clonotypes between healthy human individuals (dated by TCRdb to between 2020 and 2021). Background on the whole study: A few men and a couple of women, aged 18 to 49 years, made up the cohort. For each donor, CD4 naive and CD4 memory were each given three plates, CD8 naive was given two plates, and CD8 memory was given one plate. To estimate repertoire size and how much clonotype sharing occurs between individuals, the study deeply sequenced the blood TCR repertoires of five or six healthy adults. Different laboratories and diverse techniques were used to prepare libraries and sequence TCR repertoires, to increase sequencing depth and limit assay-specific biases. Between about 0.8 and 9 billion PBMCs per donor were obtained by leukapheresis.

As concerns this clone: What this receptor recognizes is not known. No base-level quality is on record; no much larger clone is a single base apart.

What the research found in general, with its limitations: Based on pairwise subsampling, the degree of clonotype sharing among donors was expected to be affected by sequencing depth. Clonotypes shared by all four sorted-subset donors showed higher generation probabilities than non-shared clonotypes. About 5% of naive CD4, 3.5% of naive CD8, approximately 2.2% of memory CD4, and around 0.4% of memory CD8 clonotypes were shared across several donors. Sampling was limited to blood, and TCR repertoires in tissue likely differ from TCR repertoires in blood. The genetic and exposure-history diversity represented was limited by the small number of donors. Estimated clonotype richness was generally larger for naive than for memory subsets. Even with the large sequencing depth, rarefaction of the sorted-subset datasets indicated that sequencing was incomplete.

TCR CDR3 regions were amplified from genomic DNA by multiplex PCR using the deep immunoSEQ assay. For each cell subset, the extracted genomic DNA was distributed evenly across all wells of several immunoSEQ 96-well plates, and each plate served as one replicate. Each replicate PCR for sorted subsets received about 180 ng genomic DNA, equal to about 30,000 T cell genomes. The purified libraries were quantified using a Qubit 3.0 fluorometer, sized with a Bioanalyzer 2100, and then quantified again using the KAPA Library Quantification kit. Every immunoSEQ 96-well plate was sequenced on a separate single-read 150-cycle Illumina NextSeq 550 flow cell. Concerning the study's data processing: Because the immunoSEQ output included only junctional sequences and no quality scores, the filtering could not be the same as the filtering used for full-length reads. Sequences were annotated with PyIR, a Python wrapper for IgBLAST v1.9, and V/J genes and CDR3 were assigned using IMGT germline references. Reads with weak V/J assignments (E-value above 1e-6), missing CDR3, stop codons, out-of-frame junctions, or ambiguous translated residues were removed. V3J clonotypes were defined as sequences sharing the same inferred V gene, J gene, and CDR3 amino acid sequence. Percentage overlap between repertoires was computed as shared unique clonotypes divided by the size of the smaller repertoire. Three approaches were used to assess repertoire richness: RTK rarefaction, the Chao1 estimator, and Recon v2.1 estimates of unobserved clonotypes. For all TCRbeta clonotypes obtained by the gDNA method from a handful of donors, generation probabilities were computed with OLGA. The immuneACCESS repertoire file appears here via TCRdb, limited to in-frame rearrangements. These files lack a portion of the clones; in checked studies, under half of the deficit traces to unresolved V genes, and the cause of the others is not known. Clone size and the V and J calls come from that table; the DNA yielded D and trimming. The sample table records roughly 1,000,000 clones; around 82% of these occur just once. The ten largest make up 0.5% to 0.65% of the sample.

The donors were healthy, HIV-negative adults with no recently reported acute infections or vaccinations. Every donor was a Caucasian adult residing in Nashville, Tennessee, USA. Magnetic negative selection was used to enrich CD4+ T cells, after which naive cells were positively selected on CD45RA and the negative fraction became the memory subset. Blood was obtained by leukapheresis, after which PBMCs were separated by Ficoll-Histopaque density gradient centrifugation and cryopreserved in liquid nitrogen vapor phase. Analytical flow cytometry was used to check the purity and quantity of every magnetically sorted T cell population. Each sorted fraction had its genomic DNA isolated and then quantified by UV absorbance on a Nanodrop 2000c. Input material: memory CD4+ T cells from PBMCs. The sample's cell subset or site label, decoded: CD45RA-negative fraction. This sequence was found in a man between 18 and 35 years old in good health. Some clones in this sample may be carry-over from other donors' samples.

The CDR3 region: CASSMGQFSGANVLTF. The nucleotides read TGTGCCAGTAGTATGGGACAGTTTTCTGGGGCCAACGTCCTGACTTTC. The chain uses TRBV19 and TRBJ2-6; 7 bases in the junction line up with TRBD1. The germline V gene encodes CDR1 LNHDA and CDR2 SQIVND (reference sequence). The CDR3 sequence holds 16 residues, the cysteine and phenylalanine included. Solely the CDR3 DNA is kept, with 48 bases framed from the first base. V is cut back by 3 bases and J by 1 base, with 3 bases in the junction unmatched.